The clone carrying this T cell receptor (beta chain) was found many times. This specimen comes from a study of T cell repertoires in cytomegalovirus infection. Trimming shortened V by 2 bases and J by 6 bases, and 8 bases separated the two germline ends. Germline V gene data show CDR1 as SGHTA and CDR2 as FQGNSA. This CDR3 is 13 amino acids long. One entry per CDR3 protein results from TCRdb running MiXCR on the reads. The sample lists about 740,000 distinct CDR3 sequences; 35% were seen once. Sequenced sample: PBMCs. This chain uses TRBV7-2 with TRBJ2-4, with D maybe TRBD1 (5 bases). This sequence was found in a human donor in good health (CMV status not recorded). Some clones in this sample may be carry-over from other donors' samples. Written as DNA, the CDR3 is TGTGCCAGCAGCTTAAGGCAGGGAAACATTCAGTACTTC. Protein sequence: CASSLRQGNIQYF. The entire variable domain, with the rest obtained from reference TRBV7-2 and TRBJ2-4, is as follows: GAGVSQSPSNKVTEKGKDVELRCDPISGHTALYWYRQSLGQGLEFLIYFQGNSAPDKSGLPSDRFSAERTGGSVSTLTIQRTQQEDSAVYLCASSLRQGNIQYFGAGTRLSVL.